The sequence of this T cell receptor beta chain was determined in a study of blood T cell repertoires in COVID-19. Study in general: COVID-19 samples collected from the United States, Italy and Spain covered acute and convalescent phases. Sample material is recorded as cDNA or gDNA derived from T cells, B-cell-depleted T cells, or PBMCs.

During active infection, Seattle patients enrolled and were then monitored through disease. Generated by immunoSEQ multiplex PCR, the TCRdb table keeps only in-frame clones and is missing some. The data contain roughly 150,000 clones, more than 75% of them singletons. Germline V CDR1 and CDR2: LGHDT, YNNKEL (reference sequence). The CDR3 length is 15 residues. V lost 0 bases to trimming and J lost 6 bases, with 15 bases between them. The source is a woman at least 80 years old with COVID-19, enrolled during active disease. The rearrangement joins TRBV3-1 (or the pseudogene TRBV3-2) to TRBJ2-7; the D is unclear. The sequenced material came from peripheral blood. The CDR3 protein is CASSQDLGLSSEQYF. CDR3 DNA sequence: TGTGCCAGCAGCCAAGATCTTGGGCTGTCTTCCGAGCAGTACTTC.